This is a list of T cell receptor beta chains from one sample in a study of OX40 agonist ivuxolimab in advanced cancers. Produced via immunoSEQ multiplex PCR; TCRdb's table is partial and in-frame only. The data hold tens of thousands of clones, with around 90% observed a single time. The sequences come from CD4+ or CD8+ T cells sorted from blood, collected in a trial of the OX40 agonist ivuxolimab. These receptors were collected from an adult with an advanced solid tumor such as melanoma, head and neck, liver or kidney cancer. Both conserved end residues are part of each CDR3. The D gene is left open where the match is weak. The listing skips clone size in some rows; elsewhere it reads once, few, many or a size class.

14	TRBD1	TRBV19	.	TRBJ2-3	CATLLTGNGDTQYF	TGTGCCACCCTGTTGACAGGGAATGGAGATACGCAGTATTTT
14	TRBD1	TRBV7-2	.	TRBJ1-5	CASSYTGGNQPQHF	TGTGCCAGCAGCTACACAGGGGGCAATCAGCCCCAGCATTTT
13	.	TRBV19	.	TRBJ1-5	CASHGQINQPQHF	TGTGCCAGTCACGGACAGATTAATCAGCCCCAGCATTTT
16	.	TRBV6-1	.	TRBJ2-5	CASSAQSGLGGETQYF	TGTGCCAGCAGTGCCCAGAGCGGCTTGGGAGGAGAGACCCAGTACTTC
13	TRBD1	TRBV29-1	.	TRBJ1-4	CSAGQGAFEKLFF	TGCAGCGCCGGACAGGGGGCTTTTGAAAAACTGTTTTTT
13	.	TRBV7-2	.	TRBJ2-7	CASSFLTDYEQYF	TGTGCCAGCAGCTTTTTGACAGACTACGAGCAGTACTTC
15	TRBD1	TRBV6-6	.	TRBJ2-5	CASTIPGGGKKTQYF	TGTGCCAGTACAATACCAGGGGGCGGGAAAAAGACCCAGTACTTC
17	.	TRBV7-2	.	TRBJ2-2	CASSLQGGAFNTGELFF	TGTGCCAGCAGCTTACAAGGGGGAGCGTTTAACACCGGGGAGCTGTTTTTT
15	TRBD2	TRBV5-1	.	TRBJ2-3	CASSTGLADTDTQYF	TGCGCCAGCAGCACCGGACTAGCGGACACAGATACGCAGTATTTT
15	.	TRBV5-1	.	TRBJ2-3	CASSISASPTDTQYF	TGCGCCAGCAGCATATCAGCTAGTCCCACAGATACGCAGTATTTT
13	TRBD1	TRBV6-5	few	TRBJ1-1	CASRGQGNIEAFF	TGTGCCAGCAGGGGACAGGGGAATATTGAAGCTTTCTTT
15	.	TRBV7-9	once	TRBJ2-7	CASSLEGGQSYEQYF	TGTGCCAGCAGCTTAGAGGGCGGGCAATCCTACGAGCAGTACTTC
16	.	TRBV11-3	.	TRBJ1-2	CASSLEGGIPVHGYTF	TGTGCCAGCAGCTTAGAGGGTGGGATACCGGTTCATGGCTACACCTTC
12	.	TRBV28	.	TRBJ2-7	CASSFPPAGQYF	TGTGCCAGCAGTTTCCCCCCGGCGGGGCAGTACTTC
15	.	TRBV6-5	.	TRBJ2-3	CASSYSGVSTDTQYF	TGTGCCAGCAGTTACTCTGGCGTCAGCACAGATACGCAGTATTTT
15	.	TRBV4-2	.	TRBJ1-5	CASSQDRGGSQPQHF	TGTGCCAGCAGCCAAGATAGGGGGGGATCTCAGCCCCAGCATTTT
15	.	TRBV6-1	once	TRBJ1-3	CASSEGYYSGNTIYF	TGTGCCAGCAGTGAAGGATACTACTCTGGAAACACCATATATTTT
15	TRBD1	TRBV27	medium-sized	TRBJ1-2	CASSLSGTGNYGYTF	TGTGCCAGCAGTTTATCAGGGACAGGGAACTATGGCTACACCTTC
13	.	TRBV11-2	.	TRBJ2-5	CASSLAQQETQYF	TGTGCCAGCAGCTTAGCACAACAAGAGACCCAGTACTTC
14	.	TRBV28	.	TRBJ1-1	CASSTDSLNTEAFF	TGTGCCAGCAGTACCGACAGCCTGAACACTGAAGCTTTCTTT
12	.	TRBV19	.	TRBJ1-2	CATLDRSYGYTF	TGTGCCACTTTAGACCGAAGCTATGGCTACACCTTC
14	.	TRBV27	.	TRBJ1-2	CASSSNFGFYGYTF	TGTGCCAGCAGTTCAAACTTCGGGTTTTATGGCTACACCTTC
15	.	TRBV30	.	TRBJ1-2	CAWKGGSPTNYGYTF	TGTGCCTGGAAGGGGGGCTCCCCTACTAACTATGGCTACACCTTC
16	TRBD1	TRBV9	.	TRBJ1-3	CASSVGQGDSGNTIYF	TGTGCCAGCAGCGTTGGACAGGGAGACTCTGGAAACACCATATATTTT
14	.	TRBV5-1	.	TRBJ2-7	CASSQGGGSYEQYF	TGCGCCAGCAGCCAGGGGGGAGGTTCCTACGAGCAGTACTTC
14	.	TRBV10-3	.	TRBJ2-3	CAIREGTRTDTQYF	TGTGCCATCAGGGAAGGGACCCGCACAGATACGCAGTATTTT
15	.	TRBV6-1	.	TRBJ1-1	CASRGGHHKNTEAFF	TGTGCCAGCAGGGGGGGACACCACAAGAACACTGAAGCTTTCTTT
15	TRBD1	TRBV28	.	TRBJ2-1	CASSSGTGSYNEQFF	TGTGCCAGCAGTTCCGGGACAGGGTCCTACAATGAGCAGTTCTTC
14	.	TRBV18	.	TRBJ2-3	CASSLFVTADTQYF	TGTGCCAGCTCACTATTCGTCACGGCAGATACGCAGTATTTT
14	.	TRBV7-9	.	TRBJ2-7	CASSPLRGSYEQYF	TGTGCCAGCAGCCCCCTGAGGGGTTCCTACGAGCAGTACTTC
15	TRBD2	TRBV27	.	TRBJ2-7	CASSPGLAPLYEQYF	TGTGCCAGCAGTCCTGGACTAGCGCCTCTCTACGAGCAGTACTTC
13	.	TRBV27	.	TRBJ2-3	CASSLRRTDTQYF	TGTGCCAGCAGTTTGCGCAGGACAGATACGCAGTATTTT
13	TRBD1	TRBV25-1	.	TRBJ1-5	CATAGQGGQPQHF	TGTGCCACTGCTGGACAGGGAGGCCAGCCCCAGCATTTT
14	TRBD1	TRBV28	.	TRBJ2-7	CASSLPDRGYEQYF	TGTGCCAGCAGTTTACCAGACAGGGGCTACGAGCAGTACTTC
14	TRBD1	TRBV9	.	TRBJ1-2	CASSVGTGSYGYTF	TGTGCCAGCAGCGTAGGGACAGGGAGCTATGGCTACACCTTC
14	.	TRBV4-1	.	TRBJ2-1	CASSPGIRGNEQFF	TGCGCCAGCAGCCCCGGGATCAGGGGCAATGAGCAGTTCTTC
12	.	TRBV19	once	TRBJ2-1	CASSKIYNEQFF	TGTGCCAGTAGCAAGATCTACAATGAGCAGTTCTTC
16	TRBD1	TRBV7-2	.	TRBJ2-7	CASSRPPGTVGYEQYF	TGTGCCAGCAGCCGACCCCCCGGGACAGTGGGCTACGAGCAGTACTTC
13	.	TRBV19	.	TRBJ2-5	CASSRVMEETQYF	TGTGCCAGTAGTAGGGTGATGGAGGAGACCCAGTACTTC
15	.	TRBV6-5	.	TRBJ2-1	CASSYSRPTIDEQFF	TGTGCCAGCAGTTACTCGAGGCCGACGATAGATGAGCAGTTCTTC
16	.	TRBV15	.	TRBJ1-4	CATSRERWTSGEKLFF	TGTGCCACCAGCAGAGAACGGTGGACCTCCGGGGAAAAACTGTTTTTT
15	TRBD1	TRBV28	.	TRBJ2-7	CASSSPGGPTYEQYF	TGTGCCAGCAGTTCCCCAGGGGGCCCTACCTACGAGCAGTACTTC
16	.	TRBV28	.	TRBJ1-3	CASSVTGAVSGNTIYF	TGTGCCAGCAGTGTTACCGGGGCCGTCTCTGGAAACACCATATATTTT
15	TRBD1	TRBV6-5	.	TRBJ2-2	CASSGGDRDTGELFF	TGTGCCAGCAGTGGGGGGGACAGGGACACCGGGGAGCTGTTTTTT
16	.	TRBV7-9	.	TRBJ2-4	CASSPSEGLGKNIQYF	TGTGCCAGCAGCCCCTCGGAGGGTTTAGGCAAAAACATTCAGTACTTC
12	.	TRBV28	.	TRBJ2-5	CASRAGRETQYF	TGTGCCAGCAGGGCGGGAAGGGAGACCCAGTACTTC
13	.	TRBV10-3	.	TRBJ1-5	CASHRNSNQPQHF	TGTGCCAGTCACAGAAATAGCAATCAGCCCCAGCATTTT
18	TRBD1	TRBV27	.	TRBJ2-3	CASSLISTRTGQGHSQYF	TGTGCCAGCAGTTTAATTTCCACCCGTACGGGACAGGGCCATTCGCAGTATTTT
14	.	TRBV2	.	TRBJ2-5	CASSEVGGLETQYF	TGTGCCAGCAGTGAAGTGGGGGGATTAGAGACCCAGTACTTC
16	.	TRBV5-1	.	TRBJ2-2	CASSLDLQTDTGELFF	TGCGCCAGCAGCTTGGATTTACAGACGGACACCGGGGAGCTGTTTTTT
17	TRBD2	TRBV7-8	.	TRBJ2-3	CASSLGPLAGGRNTQYF	TGTGCCAGCAGCTTAGGACCCCTAGCGGGAGGTAGAAATACGCAGTATTTT
13	.	TRBV7-2	.	TRBJ2-1	CASSLSAYNEQFF	TGTGCCAGCAGCTTGTCAGCTTACAATGAGCAGTTCTTC
14	TRBD1	TRBV28	.	TRBJ2-7	CATRGTGVSYEQYF	TGTGCCACTCGAGGGACAGGGGTTAGCTACGAGCAGTACTTC
13	TRBD1	TRBV5-8	.	TRBJ2-7	CASSRGQGYEQYF	TGTGCCAGCAGCCGAGGACAGGGCTACGAGCAGTACTTC
15	.	TRBV19	.	TRBJ1-2	CASSIPLRSNYGYTF	TGTGCCAGTAGTATACCACTCAGGTCCAACTATGGCTACACCTTC
16	TRBD1	TRBV7-8	.	TRBJ2-1	CASSLAGQGRRYEQFF	TGTGCCAGCAGCTTAGCGGGACAGGGACGAAGATATGAGCAGTTCTTC
13	TRBD1	TRBV28	.	TRBJ1-2	CASSLRQGYGYTF	TGTGCCAGCAGCCTTCGACAGGGCTATGGCTACACCTTC
14	TRBD1	TRBV10-2	.	TRBJ1-4	CASRQGATNEKLFF	TGCGCCAGCAGACAGGGGGCAACTAATGAAAAACTGTTTTTT
12	.	TRBV29-1	.	TRBJ1-2	CSVERAGGGYTF	TGCAGCGTTGAAAGGGCGGGGGGGGGCTACACCTTC